This is a list of T cell receptor beta chains from one sample in a study of cytomegalovirus exposure and HLA in healthy donors. The method was immunoSEQ multiplex PCR; TCRdb's version includes in-frame clones alone and lacks a portion of them. In all, the sample yields about 120,000 clones. Sequences were obtained from PBMCs. All receptors derive from a middle-aged woman in good health and CMV-seropositive. CDR3s include the opening cysteine and the closing phenylalanine or tryptophan. The D gene is left open where the match is weak.

CDR3nt	CDR3aa	v_gene	j_gene	d_gene
TGTGCCAGCAGCCAAGTTGCAGGCCAGGGTGGCTACACCTTC	CASSQVAGQGGYTF	TRBV14	TRBJ1-2	-
TGTGCCACGGGGGGGAGCTCCTATAATTCACCCCTCCACTTT	CATGGSSYNSPLHF	TRBV6-6	TRBJ1-6	-
TGTGCCAGCAGCCGACCGAAGGGACAGGGGTTGGAGACCCAGTACTTC	CASSRPKGQGLETQYF	TRBV5-4	TRBJ2-5	TRBD1
TGCGCCAGCAGCCCGGAAGCACAGGTGAATGGCTACACCTTC	CASSPEAQVNGYTF	TRBV5-1	TRBJ1-2	-
TGTGCCATCAGTGACCCACACAGTTCAACTAATGAAAAACTGTTTTTT	CAISDPHSSTNEKLFF	TRBV10-3	TRBJ1-4	-
TGCGCCAGCAGTGCGGACAGACTTGGCAATGAGCAGTTCTTC	CASSADRLGNEQFF	TRBV10-1	TRBJ2-1	-
TGTGCCAGCAAAACCGGGTCGGGAGAGACCCAGTACTTC	CASKTGSGETQYF	TRBV21-1	TRBJ2-5	-
TGTGCCAGCAGCTCCCCGGGGGGGAGTAGCGCAGATACGCAGTATTTT	CASSSPGGSSADTQYF	TRBV7-9	TRBJ2-3	TRBD2
TGTGCCTGGAGTGGTCACTCATTGAACACTGAAGCTTTCTTT	CAWSGHSLNTEAFF	TRBV30	TRBJ1-1	-
TGTGCCAGTGGGGGGAATTGGGGCACAGATACGCAGTATTTT	CASGGNWGTDTQYF	TRBV19	TRBJ2-3	-
TGTGCCAGCAGCTTGGAAGGGCATGGGAGCTCAGGACAGCCCCAGCATTTT	CASSLEGHGSSGQPQHF	TRBV5-5	TRBJ1-5	-
TGCAGCGTTATCCGAGGAGCTGGAAACACCATATATTTT	CSVIRGAGNTIYF	TRBV29-1	TRBJ1-3	-
TGTGCCAGCAGCTTAGTGGGCCTCAGGGAGCAGTACTTC	CASSLVGLREQYF	TRBV13	TRBJ2-7	-
TGTGCCAGCAGTGAACTAGCGGGAGGGTACAATGAGCAGTTCTTC	CASSELAGGYNEQFF	TRBV6-1	TRBJ2-1	TRBD2
TGTGCCAGCAGCTTCGACGGGGGAAATGAAAAACTGTTTTTT	CASSFDGGNEKLFF	TRBV9	TRBJ1-4	-
TGTGCCAGCTCGCCACGACTAGCGGGAGGGCATGAGCAGTACTTC	CASSPRLAGGHEQYF	TRBV18	TRBJ2-7	TRBD2
TGCAGCGTTGCAGGGACTAGTTCGGCCTACGAGCAGTACTTC	CSVAGTSSAYEQYF	TRBV29-1	TRBJ2-7	TRBD2
TGTGCCTGGAGTGGGGGGACAGGGGTCGAGACCCAGTACTTC	CAWSGGTGVETQYF	TRBV30	TRBJ2-5	TRBD1
TGTGCCAGTAGTAGCCAGGGGGCCTACGAGCAGTACTTC	CASSSQGAYEQYF	TRBV19	TRBJ2-7	TRBD1
TGTGCCAGCAGCCCTAGCGGGACGGGGAATGAGCAGTTCTTC	CASSPSGTGNEQFF	TRBV7-9	TRBJ2-1	TRBD2
TGTGCCAGCAGCGTAGAAATGGTTGCGGTGACCCAGTACTTC	CASSVEMVAVTQYF	TRBV9	TRBJ2-5	-
TGTGCCAGCAGAACGACAGGGTTCCCTATGAAACTGTTTTTT	CASRTTGFPMKLFF	TRBV6-1	TRBJ1-4	TRBD1
TGTGCCAGCAGCCTACCACGGAACACTGAAGCTTTCTTT	CASSLPRNTEAFF	TRBV7-2	TRBJ1-1	-
TGTGCCAGCAGTAGATCCGGGACAGGGGTCTTCGAGACCCAGTACTTC	CASSRSGTGVFETQYF	TRBV28	TRBJ2-5	TRBD1
TGTGCCAGCAGCTTGATAGCGGGAGGCAACCAAGAGACCCAGTACTTC	CASSLIAGGNQETQYF	TRBV7-6	TRBJ2-5	TRBD2
TGTGCCAGCAGTGAGGTTCAGGGTCCCTACAATGAGCAGTTCTTC	CASSEVQGPYNEQFF	TRBV2	TRBJ2-1	-
TGTGCCAGCAGCGTAGAACTAGCGGGCACAGATACGCAGTATTTT	CASSVELAGTDTQYF	TRBV9	TRBJ2-3	TRBD2
TGTGCCAGCAGTTACTCCGCGGGACTTGAGAATTCACCCCTCCACTTT	CASSYSAGLENSPLHF	TRBV6-6	TRBJ1-6	-
TGCGCCAGCAGCCAACGGAGGGGCGATACGCAGTATTTT	CASSQRRGDTQYF	TRBV4-1	TRBJ2-3	-
TGTGCCTGGACCCGAGACAGGGAGGTTAATGAAAAACTGTTTTTT	CAWTRDREVNEKLFF	TRBV30	TRBJ1-4	TRBD1
TGTGCCAGCACTAGCAACCTTAACTACGAGCAGTACTTC	CASTSNLNYEQYF	TRBV28	TRBJ2-7	-
TGTGCCAGCAGCTGGACTAGCGGGCGGGTACGTGAGACCCAGTACTTC	CASSWTSGRVRETQYF	TRBV5-6	TRBJ2-5	TRBD2
TGTGCCAGCAGACCGGGTTTAAGGAATACGCAGTATTTT	CASRPGLRNTQYF	TRBV28	TRBJ2-3	-
TGTGCCAGCAGTTTAGACAGAGCTAACTATGGCTACACCTTC	CASSLDRANYGYTF	TRBV9	TRBJ1-2	-
TGCGCCAGCAATGCTGGCGACGGACTCCCCCAAGAGACCCAGTACTTC	CASNAGDGLPQETQYF	TRBV5-1	TRBJ2-5	-
TGTGCCAGCAGCCCGGGGGACCTTTCCGCAAACATTCAGTACTTC	CASSPGDLSANIQYF	TRBV4-2	TRBJ2-4	-
TGTGCCAGCAGCTCATACAAAACGACTAGCGGGGGAGATACGCAGTATTTT	CASSSYKTTSGGDTQYF	TRBV5-6	TRBJ2-3	TRBD2
TGTGCCAGCAGTTTCGGACAAACCAATCAGCCCCAGCATTTT	CASSFGQTNQPQHF	TRBV28	TRBJ1-5	-
TGTGCCAGTAGCATTCACCGACAGGGTTCGGAGACCCAGTACTTC	CASSIHRQGSETQYF	TRBV19	TRBJ2-5	TRBD1
TGTGCCAGCAGCCCCTTTGGGGGAGGAGCTGGGAATGAGCAGTTCTTC	CASSPFGGGAGNEQFF	TRBV7-2	TRBJ2-1	-
TGTGCCAGCAGCGTAGGGGTGGGAGGGCTTTTGGAGACCCAGTACTTC	CASSVGVGGLLETQYF	TRBV9	TRBJ2-5	TRBD2
TGTGCCAGCAGCATGACTAGCGGGAGGCCCCTTGAGAATGAGCAGTTCTTC	CASSMTSGRPLENEQFF	TRBV28	TRBJ2-1	TRBD2
TGTGCCAGCAGCCCCCCGGCGGGTCCCAGCACAGATACGCAGTATTTT	CASSPPAGPSTDTQYF	TRBV7-2	TRBJ2-3	-
TGCAGCGCCCTGGGAGGGACCTCCGGGTGGGCCTACGAGCAGTACTTC	CSALGGTSGWAYEQYF	TRBV29-1	TRBJ2-7	TRBD2
TGTGCCAGCAGTTACACCCGAGGAACTAATGAAAAACTGTTTTTT	CASSYTRGTNEKLFF	TRBV6-5	TRBJ1-4	-
TGTGCCTGGACCCGACCCGACAGGGGGCAAACCGGGGAGCTGTTTTTT	CAWTRPDRGQTGELFF	TRBV30	TRBJ2-2	TRBD1
TGTGCCAGCAGTGAACAGGGGCATCAGCCCCAGCATTTT	CASSEQGHQPQHF	TRBV6-1	TRBJ1-5	-
TGTGCCAGCAGTGAAGGACTAGCGAGACTTACCGGGGAGCTGTTTTTT	CASSEGLARLTGELFF	TRBV6-1	TRBJ2-2	TRBD2
TGTGCCAGCAGCCCCGGACTAGCGGGAGGAGGTTACGAGCAGTACTTC	CASSPGLAGGGYEQYF	TRBV7-2	TRBJ2-7	TRBD2
TGCGCCAGCAGGTTCTCGCAGGGTCAAGATACGCAGTATTTT	CASRFSQGQDTQYF	TRBV5-1	TRBJ2-3	-
TGTGCCAGCAGCTTGGCGGGTACGGCTTACGAGCAGTACTTC	CASSLAGTAYEQYF	TRBV5-4	TRBJ2-7	-
TGTGCCAGCAGCTCGCAGGGGAGCGGGACCCAGTACTTC	CASSSQGSGTQYF	TRBV7-3	TRBJ2-5	-
TGTGCCAGCAGCCGGACAGGGACCCACTATGGCTACACCTTC	CASSRTGTHYGYTF	TRBV7-9	TRBJ1-2	TRBD1
TGTGCCAGCAGCTTAGCTGTCAGCGGGTATGGCTACACCTTC	CASSLAVSGYGYTF	TRBV7-8	TRBJ1-2	-